This passage covers 6 T cell receptor beta chains from one sample sequenced in a study of response to subunit inactivated influenza vaccine. TCRdb recomputed calls from the RT-PCR reads with MiXCR, one row per CDR3 protein. Here the sample spans 500,000 to 650,000 distinct CDR3 sequences, about 8% being singletons. The sample was PBMCs from blood, taken around 25 months after vaccination. These receptors were obtained from a man in his fifties or sixties who received an inactivated influenza vaccine.

This clonotype has a handful of counts. CDR3 bases: TGCGCCAGCAGTGAAGCCAGGCAGAACACCGGGGAGCTGTTTTTT. Protein: CASSEARQNTGELFF. V and J are TRBV10-2 and TRBJ2-2; D not certain. V was clipped by 3 bases and J by 1 base, with 9 bases between them. The CDR3 runs to 15 residues. Germline CDR1 and CDR2: WSHSY and SAAADI.

This clonotype was counted many times. The chain couples TRBV3-1 to TRBJ2-7; 7 bases are shared with TRBD1. In germline, CDR1 is LGHDT, CDR2 YNNKEL (reference sequence). This CDR3 is built from 12 residues. Losses at the gene ends were 4 bases for V and 3 bases for J; bases not matched to a gene: 0. As DNA, the CDR3 is TGTGCCAGCAGCCGACAGGGCTACGAGCAGTACTTC. Its translation: CASSRQGYEQYF.

This clonotype was picked up many times. Since the CDR3 does not end with the conserved phenylalanine or tryptophan, this likely comes from a read error. The limits of the CDR3 on the DNA are not certain, so only TCRdb's listed CDR3 is given. The CDR3 sequence is CASSYGTGLVL. V usage is TRBV6-2 or TRBV6-3 and J usage is TRBJ2-7; the table's D call of TRBD1 was not tested on the DNA. Germline V lookup: CDR1 MNHEY, CDR2 SVGEGT. From its first to its last residue, the CDR3 has 11 amino acids.

This rearrangement joins TRBV6-5 to TRBJ1-6; D unclear. Deletions cut 1 base from V and 0 bases from J, with 10 bases between. The germline V gene encodes CDR1 MNHEY and CDR2 SVGAGI. The CDR3 spans 17 residues. Here the CDR3 reads CASSYWTASSYNSPLHF. CDR3 bases: TGTGCCAGCAGTTACTGGACCGCCAGCTCCTATAATTCACCCCTCCACTTT.

This clonotype has more than one count but fewer than ten. CDR3 region: CASSLTAAQTGELFF. CDR3 nucleotide sequence: TGTGCCAGCAGCTTAACAGCAGCCCAAACCGGGGAGCTGTTTTTT. The chain combines TRBV7-2 with TRBJ2-2, with no clear D. CDR1 SGHTA and CDR2 FQGNSA come from the germline V gene. The CDR3 is 15 amino acids. Trimming took 2 bases from V and 5 from J, leaving 12 bases between them.

This clonotype was seen a few times. The chain carries TRBV3-1 and TRBJ1-3; 9 bases map to TRBD1. The CDR3 length is 16 residues. The germline V gene encodes CDR1 LGHDT and CDR2 YNNKEL (reference sequence). The V and J ends lost 4 bases and 1 base, in that order; junction bases with no gene match: 5. As DNA, the CDR3 is TGTGCCAGCAGCCCGGGACAGGGCTTATCTGGAAACACCATATATTTT. Its translation: CASSPGQGLSGNTIYF.